This TCR beta chain was captured by sequencing in a study of CD8 T cells in ankylosing spondylitis (TCRdb year 2017). Regarding the study in general: The study profiled T cell receptor beta repertoires in healthy donors and ankylosing spondylitis patients to find disease-linked TCR variants. The whole study cohort included over a hundred healthy donors and some 27 ankylosing spondylitis patients. Peripheral blood was sampled, and synovial fluid was additionally collected from ankylosing spondylitis patients. Paper-wide results and their limitations: Significant enrichment of the disease-linked clones was reported in matched synovial fluid samples from ankylosing spondylitis patients. A TCR beta motif made up of several highly homologous amino acid variants appeared to be characteristic of blood from ankylosing spondylitis patients. Some TCR beta motif variants had previously been reported in synovial fluid and blood of reactive arthritis patients, which suggested common disease-initiation mechanisms. The disease-linked clones showed a CD8+ phenotype and occurred at relatively low frequencies in peripheral blood.

Concerning this clonotype itself: Its antigen is still unknown. No per-base quality is available; no much larger clone lies one base away.

Sequencing was carried out with an Illumina HiSeq 2500. TCR beta libraries were prepared by quantitative 5'-RACE with molecular barcodes. Processing in the source paper ran as follows. A new computational method based on a probabilistic model of VDJ rearrangement was used to identify disease-linked TCR variants. TCRdb took the public reads, trimmed them with fastp at Q25, ran MiXCR for clone calling and kept in-frame beta chains. Rows with one shared CDR3 protein collapse into an entry with the most common genes and DNA. The V and J calls reflect TCRdb's pipeline rather than the authors' work. A total of about 150,000 distinct CDR3 sequences appear in this sample, roughly 31% of them only once. The ten most abundant clones make up around 6.2% of the sample. Synovial fluid samples and blood samples obtained from the same ankylosing spondylitis patients were matched. This TCR was sampled from a male donor with ankylosing spondylitis. Sequencing was performed on synovial fluid, either unsorted or a sorted T cell fraction (not recorded which).

CDR3 loop: CASSELPGTGGGKNTEAFF. The nucleotides read TGTGCCAGCAGTGAACTTCCCGGGACAGGGGGCGGGAAGAACACTGAAGCTTTCTTT. The chain is made from TRBV2 and TRBJ1-1; 12 central bases correspond to TRBD1. The germline V and J ends show losses of 2 bases and 1 base respectively, and no gene match explains 11 bases of the junction. CDR3 length: 19 amino acids, cysteine to phenylalanine. Only CDR3 DNA is held: 57 bases, read in frame from base 1. The germline V gene gives CDR1 as SNHLY and CDR2 as FYNNEI. The entire variable domain, with the stretches around the CDR3 drawn from the reference TRBV2 and TRBJ1-1 proteins, is EPEVTQTPSHQVTQMGQEVILRCVPISNHLYFYWYRQILGQKVEFLVSFYNNEISEKSEIFDDQFSVERPDGSNFTLKIRSTKLEDSAMYFCASSELPGTGGGKNTEAFFGQGTRLTVV.